This TCR beta chain was documented in a study of siplizumab effects on memory and regulatory T cells. Assays examined roughly 100,000 TCR templates per sample. Assay used: immunoSEQ multiplex PCR; TCRdb lists only in-frame clones, some missing. The sample shows more than 85,000 clones, 80% to 95% of them seen only once. Notes on this clone: Its antigen remains unknown.

Study-wide points: The apparent diversity of naive T cells exceeded that of memory cells, and naive T cells seemed to make a major contribution to the alloresponse. The alloreactive clones that mapped to unstimulated subsets made up only a minor fraction.

Input material: CD4+ T cells sorted from blood. This TCR came from a human donor in good health.

The CDR3 DNA sequence: TGTGCCAGCAGTTTCCCGCACCGGGGGACCATATATTTT. It is translated as CASSFPHRGTIYF. V gene TRBV28 combines with J gene TRBJ1-3; D is perhaps TRBD1 (5 bases). This CDR3 is built from 13 residues. The germline gives CDR1 MDHEN, CDR2 SYDVKM. V was clipped by 3 bases and J by 10 bases, with 13 bases between them. Variable domain in full (rest from reference TRBV28 and TRBJ1-3): DVKVTQSSRYLVKRTGEKVFLECVQDMDHENMFWYRQDPGLGLRLIYFSYDVKMKEKGDIPEGYSVSREKKERFSLILESASTNQTSMYLCASSFPHRGTIYFGEGSWLTVV.